This T cell receptor beta chain originates from a study of shared clonotypes between healthy human individuals. The CDR3 is made up of 12 amino acids. Germline V gene sequence: CDR1 MDHEN, CDR2 SYDVKM. The V and J ends lost 8 bases and 3 bases respectively, with 8 bases between them. Naive CD8 cells lacked CD45RO and underwent positive selection for CCR7, leaving out terminally differentiated effector memory CD45RA+ cells. Source study methods: Without quality scores, immunoSEQ junctional reads could not be filtered like full-length reads. The table came from immunoSEQ multiplex PCR; TCRdb's copy has only in-frame clones and leaves some out. V and J calls plus clone size are reproduced from that table; the DNA served to infer D and trimming. There are millions of clones in the sample; about 92% occur only once, and around 1.7% lies in the top ten.

The origin of this receptor is a man in his late teens or twenties in good health. Some clones in this sample may be carry-over from other donors' samples. This chain uses TRBV28 with TRBJ1-5; unclear D gene. The sample consisted of naive CD8+ T cells from PBMCs. CDR3 region: CASRAYNQPQHF. In nucleotides, the CDR3 is TGTGCCAGCCGGGCGTACAATCAGCCCCAGCATTTT.